These T cell receptor beta chains were read from a single sample in a study of blood T cell repertoires in COVID-19. Only in-frame clones appear in the TCRdb table, and some are missing; sequencing was by immunoSEQ multiplex PCR. The sample records 200,000 to 250,000 clones, 75% to 90% being singletons. Sequencing was carried out using peripheral blood. The origin of the receptors is a man between 60 and 75 years old who had recovered from COVID-19. CDR3s include the opening cysteine and the closing phenylalanine or tryptophan. Fields, in order: J gene, D gene, clone size, V gene, CDR3 protein, CDR3 DNA. A D gene is named only where the DNA matches it firmly. Some rows mark clone size as missing; the rest say once, few, many or name a class of expanded clone.

j_call: TRBJ1-2; d_call: TRBD1; clone_size: NA; v_call: TRBV5-1; cdr3_aa: CASSPYSGTGGNYGYTF; cdr3_nt: TGCGCCAGCAGCCCATACTCCGGGACAGGGGGAAACTATGGCTACACCTTC
j_call: TRBJ2-1; d_call: NA; clone_size: NA; v_call: TRBV7-9; cdr3_aa: CASSRGTGSSYNEQFF; cdr3_nt: TGTGCCAGCAGCCGAGGCACAGGGAGCTCCTACAATGAGCAGTTCTTC
j_call: TRBJ2-1; d_call: TRBD2; clone_size: NA; v_call: TRBV28; cdr3_aa: CASSSLAGSSYNEQFF; cdr3_nt: TGTGCCAGCAGTTCACTAGCGGGAAGCTCCTACAATGAGCAGTTCTTC
j_call: TRBJ2-5; d_call: NA; clone_size: NA; v_call: TRBV7-3; cdr3_aa: CASSLSNQETQYF; cdr3_nt: TGTGCCAGCAGCTTATCAAACCAAGAGACCCAGTACTTC
j_call: TRBJ1-5; d_call: NA; clone_size: NA; v_call: TRBV6-5; cdr3_aa: CASRQGSLNQPQHF; cdr3_nt: TGTGCCAGCAGACAGGGTTCCCTCAATCAGCCCCAGCATTTT
j_call: TRBJ2-3; d_call: TRBD2; clone_size: NA; v_call: TRBV10-3; cdr3_aa: CAISEPSGRRGDTQYF; cdr3_nt: TGTGCCATCAGTGAGCCTAGCGGGAGGCGGGGAGATACGCAGTATTTT
j_call: TRBJ2-1; d_call: TRBD1; clone_size: once; v_call: TRBV18; cdr3_aa: CASSQGQVNEQFF; cdr3_nt: TGTGCCAGCTCACAAGGACAGGTCAATGAGCAGTTCTTC
j_call: TRBJ1-5; d_call: NA; clone_size: NA; v_call: TRBV6-5; cdr3_aa: CASTLRGDKNQPQHF; cdr3_nt: TGTGCCAGCACCCTCCGAGGGGACAAGAATCAGCCCCAGCATTTT
j_call: TRBJ1-2; d_call: TRBD1; clone_size: NA; v_call: TRBV30; cdr3_aa: CAWYRGGYGYTF; cdr3_nt: TGTGCCTGGTACAGGGGCGGCTATGGCTACACCTTC
j_call: TRBJ2-7; d_call: NA; clone_size: NA; v_call: TRBV9; cdr3_aa: CASSVSGAPVRQYF; cdr3_nt: TGTGCCAGCAGCGTTTCAGGGGCACCGGTGCGGCAGTACTTC
j_call: TRBJ2-1; d_call: NA; clone_size: NA; v_call: TRBV5-1; cdr3_aa: CASSPWGESWNEQFF; cdr3_nt: TGCGCCAGCAGCCCGTGGGGGGAATCATGGAATGAGCAGTTCTTC
j_call: TRBJ2-1; d_call: TRBD2; clone_size: NA; v_call: TRBV7-9; cdr3_aa: CASSTTSGISYNEQFF; cdr3_nt: TGTGCCAGCAGCACCACTAGCGGGATTTCCTACAATGAGCAGTTCTTC
j_call: TRBJ1-1; d_call: TRBD1; clone_size: once; v_call: TRBV18; cdr3_aa: CASSPPQLDRGTEAFF; cdr3_nt: TGTGCCAGCTCACCGCCCCAACTGGACAGGGGCACTGAAGCTTTCTTT
j_call: TRBJ2-1; d_call: NA; clone_size: NA; v_call: TRBV5-4; cdr3_aa: CASSSPSSRVNEQFF; cdr3_nt: TGTGCCAGCAGCTCCCCGTCTAGTCGCGTCAATGAGCAGTTCTTC
j_call: TRBJ1-2; d_call: TRBD1; clone_size: NA; v_call: TRBV7-3; cdr3_aa: CASSSGTGGGYTF; cdr3_nt: TGTGCCAGCAGCTCAGGGACAGGGGGAGGCTACACCTTC
j_call: TRBJ1-1; d_call: TRBD1; clone_size: NA; v_call: TRBV15; cdr3_aa: CATSRTGAVSWTEAFF; cdr3_nt: TGTGCCACCAGCAGGACAGGGGCGGTTTCGTGGACTGAAGCTTTCTTT
j_call: TRBJ1-1; d_call: TRBD1; clone_size: NA; v_call: TRBV5-4; cdr3_aa: CASSSGTGNTEAFF; cdr3_nt: TGTGCCAGCAGCTCGGGGACAGGGAACACTGAAGCTTTCTTT
j_call: TRBJ2-1; d_call: NA; clone_size: NA; v_call: TRBV4-1; cdr3_aa: CASSRLGAAYNEQFF; cdr3_nt: TGCGCCAGCAGCCGTTTGGGGGCGGCCTACAATGAGCAGTTCTTC
j_call: TRBJ1-1; d_call: NA; clone_size: NA; v_call: TRBV4-3; cdr3_aa: CASSQEAGGTEAFF; cdr3_nt: TGCGCCAGCAGCCAAGAGGCGGGTGGCACTGAAGCTTTCTTT
j_call: TRBJ2-7; d_call: TRBD1; clone_size: once; v_call: TRBV9; cdr3_aa: CASSPRQGAVVEQYF; cdr3_nt: TGTGCCAGCAGCCCCCGACAGGGGGCAGTTGTCGAGCAGTACTTC
j_call: TRBJ1-4; d_call: TRBD1; clone_size: few; v_call: TRBV5-1; cdr3_aa: CASSRQGWDEKLFF; cdr3_nt: TGCGCCAGCAGCAGACAGGGGTGGGATGAAAAACTGTTTTTT
j_call: TRBJ2-3; d_call: NA; clone_size: NA; v_call: TRBV28; cdr3_aa: CASNKIRTDTQYF; cdr3_nt: TGTGCCAGCAACAAGATACGCACAGATACGCAGTATTTT
j_call: TRBJ2-7; d_call: NA; clone_size: NA; v_call: TRBV6-1; cdr3_aa: CASSMGPGTREQYF; cdr3_nt: TGTGCCAGCAGCATGGGCCCCGGCACCCGTGAGCAGTACTTC
j_call: TRBJ2-7; d_call: NA; clone_size: NA; v_call: TRBV9; cdr3_aa: CARPPAGSSYEQYF; cdr3_nt: TGTGCCAGACCGCCTGCGGGTAGCTCCTACGAGCAGTACTTC
j_call: TRBJ1-5; d_call: NA; clone_size: NA; v_call: TRBV19; cdr3_aa: CASTQRHLNNQPQHF; cdr3_nt: TGTGCCAGTACCCAAAGACACCTGAACAATCAGCCCCAGCATTTT
j_call: TRBJ2-7; d_call: TRBD2; clone_size: NA; v_call: TRBV5-1; cdr3_aa: CASSPGIAGGGSGTGQYF; cdr3_nt: TGCGCCAGCAGCCCCGGAATAGCGGGAGGGGGTAGCGGGACTGGGCAGTACTTC
j_call: TRBJ1-4; d_call: NA; clone_size: NA; v_call: TRBV7-2; cdr3_aa: CASSLPREKLFF; cdr3_nt: TGTGCCAGCAGCTTACCCCGGGAGAAACTGTTTTTT
j_call: TRBJ1-1; d_call: NA; clone_size: NA; v_call: TRBV19; cdr3_aa: CASSMVGQNTEAFF; cdr3_nt: TGTGCCAGTAGTATGGTAGGACAGAACACTGAAGCTTTCTTT